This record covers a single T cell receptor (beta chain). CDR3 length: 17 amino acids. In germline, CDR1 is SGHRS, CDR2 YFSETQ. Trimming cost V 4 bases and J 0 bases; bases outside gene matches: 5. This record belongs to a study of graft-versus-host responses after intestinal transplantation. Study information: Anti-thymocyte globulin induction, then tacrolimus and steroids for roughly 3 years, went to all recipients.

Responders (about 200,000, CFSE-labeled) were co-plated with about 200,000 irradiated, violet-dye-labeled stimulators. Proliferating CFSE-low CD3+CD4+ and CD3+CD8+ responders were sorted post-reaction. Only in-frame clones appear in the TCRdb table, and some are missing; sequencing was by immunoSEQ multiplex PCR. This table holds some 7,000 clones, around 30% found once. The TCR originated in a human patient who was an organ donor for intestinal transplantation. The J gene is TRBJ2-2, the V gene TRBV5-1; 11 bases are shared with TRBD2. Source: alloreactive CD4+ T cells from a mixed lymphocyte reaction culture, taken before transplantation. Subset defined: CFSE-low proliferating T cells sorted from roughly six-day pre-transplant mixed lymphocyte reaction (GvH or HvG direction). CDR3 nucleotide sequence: TGCGCCAGCAGCGGTTCTAGCGGGGGGACGAACACCGGGGAGCTGTTTTTT. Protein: CASSGSSGGTNTGELFF.